This is a list of T cell receptor beta chains from one sample in a study of cytomegalovirus exposure and HLA in healthy donors. The protocol was immunoSEQ multiplex PCR, while the TCRdb copy is restricted to in-frame clones and leaves out a portion. Counted here are about 150,000 clones, roughly 80% occurring once; the ten biggest clones make up 9.5% to 15%. Sequenced sample: PBMCs. Receptor source: a man between 25 and 39 years old in good health and CMV-seropositive. CDR3s include the opening cysteine and the closing phenylalanine or tryptophan. Fields, in order: V gene, D gene, clone size, J gene, CDR3 DNA, CDR3 protein. The D gene is left open where the match is weak. Only part of the rows carry a size: once, few, many, or a class if the clone is expanded.

V gene: TRBV29-1; D gene: TRBD1; clone size: -; J gene: TRBJ2-2; CDR3 DNA: TGCAGCGTTAAAGACAGGGCTACGAACACCGGGGAGCTGTTTTTT; CDR3 protein: CSVKDRATNTGELFF
V gene: TRBV7-9; D gene: TRBD1; clone size: -; J gene: TRBJ1-6; CDR3 DNA: TGTGCCAGCAGCGTAGGACAGGATAATTCACCCCTCCACTTT; CDR3 protein: CASSVGQDNSPLHF
V gene: TRBV29-1; D gene: TRBD2; clone size: few; J gene: TRBJ2-1; CDR3 DNA: TGCAGCTGCCGGACACTAGCGGGAGGGCCCAATGAGCAGTTCTTC; CDR3 protein: CSCRTLAGGPNEQFF
V gene: TRBV10-3; D gene: -; clone size: -; J gene: TRBJ1-1; CDR3 DNA: TGTGCCATCAGTGTGCAGGGTATGGACACTGAAGCTTTCTTT; CDR3 protein: CAISVQGMDTEAFF
V gene: TRBV21-1; D gene: -; clone size: -; J gene: TRBJ1-4; CDR3 DNA: TGTGCCAGCAGCAAGAGACAGACTGAAAAACTGTTTTTT; CDR3 protein: CASSKRQTEKLFF
V gene: TRBV19; D gene: TRBD1; clone size: once; J gene: TRBJ2-2; CDR3 DNA: TGTGCCAGTAGGGACAGGGGTTCCGGGGAGCTGTTTTTT; CDR3 protein: CASRDRGSGELFF
V gene: TRBV19; D gene: -; clone size: -; J gene: TRBJ2-7; CDR3 DNA: TGTGCCAGTAGTATGGGAGAGGGATACGAGCAGTACTTC; CDR3 protein: CASSMGEGYEQYF
V gene: TRBV7-3; D gene: -; clone size: -; J gene: TRBJ2-7; CDR3 DNA: TGTGCCAGCAGCTTAGGGGTCGGGGGAACCTACGAGCAGTACTTC; CDR3 protein: CASSLGVGGTYEQYF
V gene: TRBV2; D gene: TRBD1; clone size: -; J gene: TRBJ2-1; CDR3 DNA: TGTGCCAGCAGTGAATATCCGGGACAGCGGTACAATGAGCAGTTCTTC; CDR3 protein: CASSEYPGQRYNEQFF
V gene: TRBV15; D gene: TRBD1; clone size: -; J gene: TRBJ2-7; CDR3 DNA: TGTGCCACCAGCAGAAACAGGGGGAGCTACGAGCAGTACTTC; CDR3 protein: CATSRNRGSYEQYF
V gene: TRBV7-2; D gene: TRBD1; clone size: -; J gene: TRBJ2-1; CDR3 DNA: TGTGCCAGCAGCTTACAGGGGGCCGCTCGTTTCTACAATGAGCAGTTCTTC; CDR3 protein: CASSLQGAARFYNEQFF
V gene: TRBV27; D gene: TRBD2; clone size: -; J gene: TRBJ2-7; CDR3 DNA: TGTGCCAGCTCCCACGGGAGGGGCTACGAGCAGTACTTC; CDR3 protein: CASSHGRGYEQYF
V gene: TRBV7-9; D gene: TRBD2; clone size: -; J gene: TRBJ2-5; CDR3 DNA: TGTGCCAGCAGCCCGGGAGGTTTGGAGACCCAGTACTTC; CDR3 protein: CASSPGGLETQYF
V gene: TRBV18; D gene: TRBD1; clone size: -; J gene: TRBJ1-1; CDR3 DNA: TGTGCCAGCTCTCCGTGGACAGGGCGGCGCACTGAAGCTTTCTTT; CDR3 protein: CASSPWTGRRTEAFF
V gene: TRBV11-2; D gene: -; clone size: -; J gene: TRBJ2-1; CDR3 DNA: TGTGCCAGCAGCCCCCGCCCAGGGCAGGCGGACAATGAGCAGTTCTTC; CDR3 protein: CASSPRPGQADNEQFF
V gene: TRBV27; D gene: -; clone size: -; J gene: TRBJ2-5; CDR3 DNA: TGTGCCAGCAGCTCACCGGGAGAAGGAGAGACCCAGTACTTC; CDR3 protein: CASSSPGEGETQYF
V gene: TRBV6-5; D gene: -; clone size: few; J gene: TRBJ2-3; CDR3 DNA: TGTGCCAGCAGTTACTCTTCGACCGGGAGCACAGATACGCAGTATTTT; CDR3 protein: CASSYSSTGSTDTQYF
V gene: TRBV4-2; D gene: TRBD2; clone size: -; J gene: TRBJ2-1; CDR3 DNA: TGTGCCAGCAGCCAAGATCCGGGAGGGCGGGATGAGCAGTTCTTC; CDR3 protein: CASSQDPGGRDEQFF
V gene: TRBV5-4; D gene: -; clone size: -; J gene: TRBJ1-1; CDR3 DNA: TGTGCCAGCAGCTTGCCGGGCACTGAAGCTTTCTTT; CDR3 protein: CASSLPGTEAFF
V gene: TRBV6-5; D gene: -; clone size: -; J gene: TRBJ2-3; CDR3 DNA: TGTGCCAGCAGCCACTTGTGGGCCGGCACAGATACGCAGTATTTT; CDR3 protein: CASSHLWAGTDTQYF
V gene: TRBV29-1; D gene: -; clone size: once; J gene: TRBJ2-3; CDR3 DNA: TGCAGCGTTGGAAAAAGAGACACAGATACGCAGTATTTT; CDR3 protein: CSVGKRDTDTQYF
V gene: TRBV18; D gene: -; clone size: -; J gene: TRBJ1-1; CDR3 DNA: TGTGCCAGCTCACCATCACGGGAGAACACTGAAGCTTTCTTT; CDR3 protein: CASSPSRENTEAFF
V gene: TRBV15; D gene: -; clone size: once; J gene: TRBJ1-2; CDR3 DNA: TGTGCCACCAGCAGAGACTTCGGGGGAGGCTACACCTTC; CDR3 protein: CATSRDFGGGYTF
V gene: TRBV30; D gene: TRBD1; clone size: -; J gene: TRBJ1-3; CDR3 DNA: TGTGCCTGGAGTAACAGGGGAGCCTCTGGAAACACCATATATTTT; CDR3 protein: CAWSNRGASGNTIYF
V gene: TRBV7-2; D gene: TRBD1; clone size: -; J gene: TRBJ2-7; CDR3 DNA: TGTGCCAGCAGCCCCTATAGGGGGCCCTACGAGCAGTACTTC; CDR3 protein: CASSPYRGPYEQYF
V gene: TRBV30; D gene: TRBD1; clone size: -; J gene: TRBJ2-7; CDR3 DNA: TGTGCCTGGGAAAATACAGGGGTCGGCGAGCAGTACTTC; CDR3 protein: CAWENTGVGEQYF
V gene: TRBV18; D gene: TRBD1; clone size: -; J gene: TRBJ2-7; CDR3 DNA: TGTGCCAGCTCACCGGACAGGGTGGCCTACGAGCAGTACTTC; CDR3 protein: CASSPDRVAYEQYF
V gene: TRBV4-2; D gene: -; clone size: -; J gene: TRBJ2-5; CDR3 DNA: TGTGCCAGCAGCCAAGATTTCAGGGTCGGAGAAGAGACCCAGTACTTC; CDR3 protein: CASSQDFRVGEETQYF
V gene: TRBV23-1; D gene: TRBD1; clone size: -; J gene: TRBJ1-5; CDR3 DNA: TGCGCCAGCAGTCAACCCACCGGGACAGACGACAATCAGCCCCAGCATTTT; CDR3 protein: CASSQPTGTDDNQPQHF
V gene: TRBV10-3; D gene: TRBD1; clone size: once; J gene: TRBJ1-1; CDR3 DNA: TGTGCCATCAAGGAGAACAGGGGGGGGACTGAAGCTTTCTTT; CDR3 protein: CAIKENRGGTEAFF
V gene: TRBV11-2; D gene: TRBD1; clone size: -; J gene: TRBJ2-1; CDR3 DNA: TGTGCCAGCGCCCGGGACAGGGCGATCGATGAGCAGTTCTTC; CDR3 protein: CASARDRAIDEQFF
V gene: TRBV2; D gene: -; clone size: -; J gene: TRBJ2-1; CDR3 DNA: TGTGCCAGCAGTGTGGGGCAGGTCTACAATGAGCAGTTCTTC; CDR3 protein: CASSVGQVYNEQFF
V gene: TRBV5-1; D gene: -; clone size: -; J gene: TRBJ2-7; CDR3 DNA: TGCGCCAGCAGCTTGACAGTCTACGAGCAGTACTTC; CDR3 protein: CASSLTVYEQYF
V gene: TRBV7-9; D gene: TRBD2; clone size: -; J gene: TRBJ2-7; CDR3 DNA: TGTGCCAGCAGCCCACTAGCGGCCACCTACGAGCAGTACTTC; CDR3 protein: CASSPLAATYEQYF
V gene: TRBV7-8; D gene: TRBD2; clone size: few; J gene: TRBJ2-7; CDR3 DNA: TGTGCCAGCGGACTAGCGGAAGTCTACGAGCAGTACTTC; CDR3 protein: CASGLAEVYEQYF
V gene: TRBV4-1; D gene: -; clone size: -; J gene: TRBJ2-7; CDR3 DNA: TGCGCCAGCAGCCAAGACGGGGCGGGAACCTCTTCCTACGAGCAGTACTTC; CDR3 protein: CASSQDGAGTSSYEQYF
V gene: TRBV30; D gene: TRBD1; clone size: -; J gene: TRBJ1-6; CDR3 DNA: TGTGCCTGGACTCGATACCCCAAGACCCGGGGGACAGGGTCGGATTCACCCCTCCACTTT; CDR3 protein: CAWTRYPKTRGTGSDSPLHF
V gene: TRBV15; D gene: TRBD1; clone size: -; J gene: TRBJ2-7; CDR3 DNA: TGTGCCACCAGCAAAGGGACAGACGAGCAGTACTTC; CDR3 protein: CATSKGTDEQYF
V gene: TRBV9; D gene: -; clone size: -; J gene: TRBJ2-5; CDR3 DNA: TGTGCCAGCAGCGTAGTACCCGGGAGTGGGCGAGAGACCCAGTACTTC; CDR3 protein: CASSVVPGSGRETQYF
V gene: TRBV27; D gene: -; clone size: -; J gene: TRBJ2-3; CDR3 DNA: TGTGCCAGCAAGTGGCTACAGGGTAATTCTCCAGATACGCAGTATTTT; CDR3 protein: CASKWLQGNSPDTQYF
V gene: TRBV11-2; D gene: TRBD1; clone size: -; J gene: TRBJ2-2; CDR3 DNA: TGTGCCAGCACCTCCCTAGGACAGGGCGACACCGGGGAGCTGTTTTTT; CDR3 protein: CASTSLGQGDTGELFF
V gene: TRBV10-3; D gene: -; clone size: -; J gene: TRBJ2-3; CDR3 DNA: TGTGCCATCAGTGAGTCCTCCCTGGGCGATACGCAGTATTTT; CDR3 protein: CAISESSLGDTQYF
V gene: TRBV7-2; D gene: -; clone size: -; J gene: TRBJ1-4; CDR3 DNA: TGTGCCAGCAGCTTAGCCATGGGGGCTGGGGAGGGAAAACTGTTTTTT; CDR3 protein: CASSLAMGAGEGKLFF
V gene: TRBV7-2; D gene: TRBD1; clone size: -; J gene: TRBJ2-1; CDR3 DNA: TGTGCCAGCAGCTTAGAAGGACAGGGTGGCTTTGATGAGCAGTTCTTC; CDR3 protein: CASSLEGQGGFDEQFF
V gene: TRBV15; D gene: -; clone size: -; J gene: TRBJ2-2; CDR3 DNA: TGTGCCACCAGCAGAATACAGGGAGCCGGGGAGCTGTTTTTT; CDR3 protein: CATSRIQGAGELFF
V gene: TRBV29-1; D gene: TRBD1; clone size: once; J gene: TRBJ2-3; CDR3 DNA: TGCAGCGTTGAGCCGGGACAGCGCACAGATACGCAGTATTTT; CDR3 protein: CSVEPGQRTDTQYF
V gene: TRBV7-9; D gene: -; clone size: -; J gene: TRBJ2-7; CDR3 DNA: TGTGCCAGCAGCTTAGAGTGGTACGAGCAGTACTTC; CDR3 protein: CASSLEWYEQYF
V gene: TRBV10-3; D gene: TRBD2; clone size: -; J gene: TRBJ2-7; CDR3 DNA: TGTGCCATCAGTGAGCAAGCGGGAGGTGAGGACGAGCAGTACTTC; CDR3 protein: CAISEQAGGEDEQYF
V gene: TRBV1; D gene: -; clone size: -; J gene: TRBJ1-5; CDR3 DNA: TGCACCAGCAGCCAAGAAGGGCCAGGGGGCCTCCCAGCTAATAGCAATCAGCCCCAGCATTTT; CDR3 protein: CTSSQEGPGGLPANSNQPQHF